Below, one T cell receptor (beta chain) is given with its context. Its antigen is unknown. Within one base of it there is no much larger clone, and no base qualities were kept. Whole blood was collected in K2EDTA tubes by collaborating institutions according to the institutions' own protocols. For TCRbeta analysis, collaborators shipped samples in one of three forms: frozen whole blood, isolated PBMCs, or DNA extracted from either of those sample types. CDR3 length: 13 amino acids, cysteine to phenylalanine. The only DNA kept is the CDR3, 39 bases in frame from the first base. CDR1 and CDR2 are read off the germline V gene as SGHAT and FQNNGV. Deletion took 0 bases off V and 7 bases off J, with a span of 10 bases between the germline ends. TCRbeta CDR3 regions were amplified from genomic DNA by means of the immunoSEQ Assay, a bias-controlled multiplex PCR. As for the original processing: The number of nucleated cells in each sample was estimated by amplification of reference gene primers within the assay. To quantify the absolute abundance of each unique TCRbeta CDR3 rearrangement, sequence reads were collapsed and filtered. For each sample, productive Simpson clonality was calculated as the square root of Simpson's diversity index over productive rearrangements. Drawn from immuneACCESS, this table holds only the in-frame rearrangements with V and J called that TCRdb kept. Clones are partly lost; checked studies trace under half to an unresolved V gene and leave the rest unexplained. V and J calls plus clone size are reproduced from that table; the DNA served to infer D and trimming. The sample profile shows about 130,000 clones; around 88% of them were found once. Around 5% of the sample is held by the ten biggest clonotypes.

This record belongs to a study of blood T cell repertoires in COVID-19 (dated by TCRdb to 2019 to 2021). Concerning the study at large: Samples from collaborators originated in the United States, Italy and Spain and spanned both the acute and convalescent phases of COVID-19. The prospective study material was composed of cDNA or gDNA derived from T cells, B-cell-depleted T cells, or PBMCs. Deeply sampled blood TCRbeta repertoires from subjects exposed to, actively infected with, or recovered from COVID-19 were included in the dataset. The repertoires were made available in a free public database intended to serve as a resource for research on the immune response to SARS-CoV-2. Samples were obtained from the ongoing ImmuneRACE study (first 160 participants) and from over a thousand subjects provided by 6 global collaborators. The sample metadata nearly always contained a de-identified subject ID, COVID-19 status, age in years and sex. Where available, HLA class I and class II types were obtained from metadata supplied by the sample provider rather than from assay-based typing.

The paper as a whole reports these results and caveats: Clinical and demographic metadata were provided uncurated, with the amount varying by source and participant.

Sequences were obtained from peripheral blood. The origin of this receptor is a human donor in a cohort sampled during active COVID-19. The sequence links TRBV11-2 to TRBJ2-7, with an unclear D gene assignment. The encoded CDR3 is CASSLELNGEQYF. The DNA is as follows: TGTGCCAGCAGCTTAGAACTCAACGGGGAGCAGTACTTC.